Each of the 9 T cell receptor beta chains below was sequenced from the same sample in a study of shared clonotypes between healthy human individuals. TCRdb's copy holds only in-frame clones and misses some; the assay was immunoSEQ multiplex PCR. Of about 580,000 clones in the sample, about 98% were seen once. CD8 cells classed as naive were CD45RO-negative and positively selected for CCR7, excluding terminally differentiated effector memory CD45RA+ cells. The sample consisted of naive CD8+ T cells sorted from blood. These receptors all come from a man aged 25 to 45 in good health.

In nucleotides, the CDR3 is TGTGCCAGCAGTGAAGACAGCGCGCAAGAGACCCAGTACTTC. Amino acids: CASSEDSAQETQYF. This rearrangement joins TRBV2 to TRBJ2-5; D is unclear. Trimming removed 1 base at V and 2 bases at J, with 8 bases between. CDR3 length equals 14 residues. Germline-derived CDR1 and CDR2 are SNHLY and FYNNEI.

CDR3 sequence reads: CASSFILPAGAFMNEQFF. The CDR3 DNA reads as TGTGCCAGCAGTTTTATTCTCCCAGCGGGAGCGTTTATGAATGAGCAGTTCTTC. The chain recombines TRBV27 with TRBJ2-1; TRBD2 matches at 8 bases. Unmatched junction bases numbered 17, after V lost 3 bases and J lost 7 bases. CDR1 MNHEY and CDR2 SMNVEV come from the germline V gene (reference sequence). The length of the CDR3 is 18 residues.

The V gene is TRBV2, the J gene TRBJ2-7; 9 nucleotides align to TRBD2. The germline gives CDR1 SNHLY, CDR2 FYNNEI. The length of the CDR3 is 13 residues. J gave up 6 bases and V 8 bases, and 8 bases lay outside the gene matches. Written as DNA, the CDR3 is TGTGCCAGCGGGACTAGCCCCACGGGCGAGCAGTACTTC. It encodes CASGTSPTGEQYF.

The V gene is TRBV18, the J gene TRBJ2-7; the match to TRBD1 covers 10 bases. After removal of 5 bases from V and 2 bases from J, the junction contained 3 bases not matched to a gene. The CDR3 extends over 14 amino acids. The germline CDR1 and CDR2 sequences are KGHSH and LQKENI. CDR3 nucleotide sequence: TGTGCCAGCTCAGCGGGACAGGGGCCCTACGAGCAGTACTTC. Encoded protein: CASSAGQGPYEQYF.

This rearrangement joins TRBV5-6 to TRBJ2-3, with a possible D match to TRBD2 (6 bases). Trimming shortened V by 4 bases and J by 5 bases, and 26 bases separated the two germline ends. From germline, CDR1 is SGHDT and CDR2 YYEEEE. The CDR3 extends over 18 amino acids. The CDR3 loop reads CASSPLTFGSEGRDTQYF. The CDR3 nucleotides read TGTGCCAGCAGCCCCCTTACTTTCGGGAGCGAGGGCCGAGATACGCAGTATTTT.

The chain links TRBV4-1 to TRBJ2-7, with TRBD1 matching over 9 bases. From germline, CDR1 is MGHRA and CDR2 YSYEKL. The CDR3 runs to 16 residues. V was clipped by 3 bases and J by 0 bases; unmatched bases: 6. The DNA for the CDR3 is TGCGCCAGCAGCCAGGCCGGGACAGGGAGCTCCTACGAGCAGTACTTC. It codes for CASSQAGTGSSYEQYF.

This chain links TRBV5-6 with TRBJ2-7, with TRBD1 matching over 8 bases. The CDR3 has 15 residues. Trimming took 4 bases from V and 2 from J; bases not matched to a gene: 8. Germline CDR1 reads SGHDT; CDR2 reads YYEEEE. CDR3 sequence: CASSVFGQGAYEQYF. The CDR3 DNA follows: TGTGCCAGCAGCGTATTTGGACAGGGAGCCTACGAGCAGTACTTC.

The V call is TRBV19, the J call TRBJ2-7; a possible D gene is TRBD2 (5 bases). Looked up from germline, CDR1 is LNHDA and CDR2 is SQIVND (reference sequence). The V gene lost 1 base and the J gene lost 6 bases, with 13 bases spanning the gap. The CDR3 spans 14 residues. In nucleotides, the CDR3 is TGTGCCAGTAGTATAGTACTAGTGGCGCGCGAGCAGTACTTC. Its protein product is CASSIVLVAREQYF.

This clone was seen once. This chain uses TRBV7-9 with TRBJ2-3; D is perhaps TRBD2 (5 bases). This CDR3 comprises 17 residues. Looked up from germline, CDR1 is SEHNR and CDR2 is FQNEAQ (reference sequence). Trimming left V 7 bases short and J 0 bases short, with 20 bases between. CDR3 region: CASTIPSAEESTDTQYF. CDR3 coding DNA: TGTGCCAGCACCATCCCCTCCGCGGAGGAAAGCACAGATACGCAGTATTTT.